This record looks at one TCR beta chain sequence and its context. What it recognizes is unknown. The sample is drawn from a study of cytomegalovirus exposure and HLA in healthy donors. Study-level background: HLA-typed donors were the source of about 81 million unique TCRs held in an early data release.

60 Vbeta and 13 Jbeta primers were used in PCR. Some clones are missing from TCRdb's copy, which holds only in-frame ones; the method was immunoSEQ multiplex PCR. Of roughly 200,000 clones listed, approximately 85% are singletons. Trimming removed 3 bases from V and 7 bases from J; junction bases left unmatched: 5. The germline gives CDR1 SGHAT, CDR2 FQNNGV. The CDR3 has 14 amino acids. Study observations and caveats: Immune exposure was documented only through CMV serostatus. An analysis was carried out later, and it reportedly showed fewer N-insertions in an Asian-associated ancestry cluster than the approximately 670-donor mean.

What was sequenced was PBMCs. This TCR was recovered from a girl between 5 and 17 years old in good health and CMV-seropositive. The V and J genes are TRBV11-2 and TRBJ2-7; TRBD1 agrees at 11 bases. The CDR3: CASSLDGTGGEQYF. The DNA for the CDR3 is TGTGCCAGCAGCTTGGACGGGACAGGGGGGGAGCAGTACTTC.